The 15 T cell receptor beta chains presented below share a single source sample, sequenced in a study of blood T cell repertoires in COVID-19. The assay was immunoSEQ multiplex PCR, and TCRdb's table has in-frame clones only and misses some. The profile shows 150,000 to 200,000 clones, approximately 86% of them singletons. Input material: peripheral blood. The receptors here all came from a woman aged 80 or older with acute or convalescent COVID-19.

The rearrangement uses TRBV3-1 (or the pseudogene TRBV3-2) and TRBJ1-2, with a tentative D call TRBD1 (5 bases). Germline V lookup: CDR1 LGHDT, CDR2 YNNKEL (reference sequence). Trimming pared 7 bases from V and 4 bases from J, leaving 13 bases between. This CDR3 is 13 amino acids long. This CDR3 reads CASTQAGGYGYTF. The DNA for the CDR3 is TGTGCCAGCACCCAGGCCGGGGGCTATGGCTACACCTTC.

The chain is built from TRBV5-1 and TRBJ2-2, with D possibly being TRBD1 (6 bases). Germline V CDR1 and CDR2: SGHRS, YFSETQ. The V end lost 3 bases, the J end lost 6 bases, and 15 bases lay between the germline ends. This CDR3 has 15 residues. CDR3 region: CASSSWGLSAGELFF. CDR3 coding DNA: TGCGCCAGCAGCTCTTGGGGGCTCTCGGCCGGGGAGCTGTTTTTT.

This sequence joins TRBV6-1 and TRBJ2-3, with D maybe TRBD2 (7 bases). Trimming stripped 4 bases from V and 6 bases from J, with 23 bases between. This CDR3 spans 17 amino acids. In germline, CDR1 is MNHNS, CDR2 SASEGT. The CDR3 coding sequence is TGTGCCAGCAGTGCATCCCCGTGGGGCGGGGGCGCGGATACGCAGTATTTT. This translates into CASSASPWGGGADTQYF.

This clone was detected only a few times. The chain has TRBV5-5 and TRBJ2-7; possibly TRBD1 for D (6 bases). Germline CDR1 reads SGHKS; CDR2 reads YYEKEE (reference sequence). V shed 4 bases and J shed 0 bases, with 14 bases lying between them. CDR3 size: 15 residues. The CDR3 region is CASSEDRRNSYEQYF. Here the CDR3 DNA reads TGTGCCAGCAGCGAGGACAGACGGAACTCCTACGAGCAGTACTTC.

This clone was observed a single time. The V and J genes are TRBV28 and TRBJ2-2; D not resolved. Germline assignment: CDR1 MDHEN and CDR2 SYDVKM. CDR3 size: 12 residues. V lost 6 bases to trimming and J lost 5 bases, with 7 bases between them. CDR3 loop: CASRYRTGELFF. The CDR3 DNA follows: TGTGCCAGCAGATATAGAACCGGGGAGCTGTTTTTT.

This clone was counted a single time. The CDR3 nucleotides read TGTGCCAGCAGCTCCCACAGGGGGCTGGGCACTGAAGCTTTCTTT. Protein sequence: CASSSHRGLGTEAFF. The chain carries TRBV7-9 and TRBJ1-1; 9 nucleotides agree with TRBD1. Germline V gene sequence: CDR1 SEHNR, CDR2 FQNEAQ (reference sequence). V gave up 4 bases and J gave up 4 bases; unmatched junction bases: 7. The CDR3 runs to 15 residues. Together with reference TRBV7-9 and TRBJ1-1, the CDR3 gives the full variable domain: DTGVSQNPRHKITKRGQNVTFRCDPISEHNRLYWYRQTLGQGPEFLTYFQNEAQLEKSRLLSDRFSAERPKGSFSTLEIQRTEQGDSAMYLCASSSHRGLGTEAFFGQGTRLTVV.

This chain uses TRBV30 with TRBJ1-3, with a tentative D call TRBD1 (5 bases). Germline CDR1 reads GTSNPN; CDR2 reads SVGIG (reference sequence). V lost 2 bases and J 4 bases, leaving 12 bases between the germline ends. The CDR3 length is 14 residues. The CDR3 here is CAWSSLGRGNTIYF. The CDR3, as DNA: TGTGCCTGGAGTTCCTTGGGGCGAGGAAACACCATATATTTT.

This chain uses TRBV5-1 with TRBJ1-4; 7 positions agree with TRBD1. This CDR3 comprises 15 residues. Germline lookup yields CDR1 SGHRS and CDR2 YFSETQ. V gave up 3 bases and J gave up 8 bases; unmatched junction bases: 10. CDR3 sequence: CASSWAGTELEKLFF. CDR3 coding DNA: TGCGCCAGCAGCTGGGCGGGGACAGAGCTGGAAAAACTGTTTTTT.

Comments on this clone: The same CDR3 can be traced to other DNA sequences in this sample. The chain employs TRBV5-4 and TRBJ2-5; D may be TRBD2 (6 bases). The CDR3 is made up of 14 amino acids. Germline-derived CDR1 and CDR2 are SGHNT and YYREEE (reference sequence). The V end was cut by 0 bases, the J end by 5 bases, with 11 bases between. CDR3 DNA sequence: TGTGCCAGCAGCTTGGCCGGCGGGAAGGAGACCCAGTACTTC. It encodes CASSLAGGKETQYF.

This chain links TRBV2 with TRBJ2-7; 7 positions agree with TRBD2. This CDR3 contains 14 residues. CDR1 and CDR2 (germline): SNHLY, FYNNEI. V was pared by 5 bases and J by 4 bases, with 8 bases of the junction left unmatched. This CDR3 is CASSRQRDQYEQYF. The CDR3 DNA follows: TGTGCCAGCAGTCGCCAGCGGGATCAATACGAGCAGTACTTC.

As DNA, the CDR3 is TGTGCCAGCAGACAGGGTATCTACGAGCAGTACTTC. The encoded protein is CASRQGIYEQYF. The chain combines TRBV6-5 with TRBJ2-7, with D possibly matching TRBD1 (6 bases). The V and J ends lost 6 bases and 3 bases respectively, with 9 bases between them. CDR1 is MNHEY, CDR2 SVGAGI, per germline. CDR3 size: 12 residues.

V is TRBV18 and J is TRBJ2-7; 8 bases are shared with TRBD1. With 6 bases clipped from V and 6 bases from J, the junction kept 7 bases outside the gene matches. Per germline, CDR1 KGHSH and CDR2 LQKENI. This CDR3 spans 13 amino acids. The CDR3 DNA is TGTGCCAGCTCCTTAGACAGGGGAGGCGAGCAGTACTTC. This codes for CASSLDRGGEQYF.

The chain employs TRBV7-8 and TRBJ1-3, with D perhaps matching TRBD1 (5 bases). Per germline, CDR1 SGHVS and CDR2 FQNEAQ. The CDR3 is 14 residues long. V gave up 5 bases and J gave up 1 base, with 9 bases separating them. The CDR3 sequence is CASSIDRSGNTIYF. In nucleotides, the CDR3 is TGTGCCAGCAGCATCGACAGATCTGGAAACACCATATATTTT.

CDR3 nucleotide sequence: TGTGCCAGCAGTTGGGAGGGGGAGCAGTTCTTC. Amino acid sequence: CASSWEGEQFF. The chain joins TRBV7-9 to TRBJ2-1; TRBD2 matches at 7 bases. V was clipped by 6 bases and J by 10 bases; unmatched bases: 3. The germline V gene has CDR1 SEHNR and CDR2 FQNEAQ (reference sequence). CDR3 size: 11 residues.

The chain carries TRBV7-2 and TRBJ2-3; D is possibly TRBD1 (5 bases). Germline CDR1 is SGHTA and CDR2 is FQGNSA. The CDR3 runs to 14 residues. The V end was cut by 5 bases, the J end by 5 bases, with 14 bases between. CDR3 sequence reads: CASSEMGPGDTQYF. The CDR3 nucleotides read TGTGCCAGCAGCGAAATGGGGCCTGGAGATACGCAGTATTTT.